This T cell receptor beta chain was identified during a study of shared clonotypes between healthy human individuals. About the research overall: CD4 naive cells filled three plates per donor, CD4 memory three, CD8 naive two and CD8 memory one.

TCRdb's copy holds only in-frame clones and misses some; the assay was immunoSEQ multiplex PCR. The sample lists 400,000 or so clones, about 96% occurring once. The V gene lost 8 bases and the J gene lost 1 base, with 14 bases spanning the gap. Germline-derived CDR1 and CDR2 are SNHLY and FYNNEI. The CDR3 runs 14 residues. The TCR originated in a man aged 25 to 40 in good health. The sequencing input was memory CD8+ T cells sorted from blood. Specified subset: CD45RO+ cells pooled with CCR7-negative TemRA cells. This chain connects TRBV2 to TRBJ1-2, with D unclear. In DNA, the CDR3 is TGTGCCAGCTCAATGAGGCGCCTTAACTATGGCTACACCTTC. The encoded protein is CASSMRRLNYGYTF.